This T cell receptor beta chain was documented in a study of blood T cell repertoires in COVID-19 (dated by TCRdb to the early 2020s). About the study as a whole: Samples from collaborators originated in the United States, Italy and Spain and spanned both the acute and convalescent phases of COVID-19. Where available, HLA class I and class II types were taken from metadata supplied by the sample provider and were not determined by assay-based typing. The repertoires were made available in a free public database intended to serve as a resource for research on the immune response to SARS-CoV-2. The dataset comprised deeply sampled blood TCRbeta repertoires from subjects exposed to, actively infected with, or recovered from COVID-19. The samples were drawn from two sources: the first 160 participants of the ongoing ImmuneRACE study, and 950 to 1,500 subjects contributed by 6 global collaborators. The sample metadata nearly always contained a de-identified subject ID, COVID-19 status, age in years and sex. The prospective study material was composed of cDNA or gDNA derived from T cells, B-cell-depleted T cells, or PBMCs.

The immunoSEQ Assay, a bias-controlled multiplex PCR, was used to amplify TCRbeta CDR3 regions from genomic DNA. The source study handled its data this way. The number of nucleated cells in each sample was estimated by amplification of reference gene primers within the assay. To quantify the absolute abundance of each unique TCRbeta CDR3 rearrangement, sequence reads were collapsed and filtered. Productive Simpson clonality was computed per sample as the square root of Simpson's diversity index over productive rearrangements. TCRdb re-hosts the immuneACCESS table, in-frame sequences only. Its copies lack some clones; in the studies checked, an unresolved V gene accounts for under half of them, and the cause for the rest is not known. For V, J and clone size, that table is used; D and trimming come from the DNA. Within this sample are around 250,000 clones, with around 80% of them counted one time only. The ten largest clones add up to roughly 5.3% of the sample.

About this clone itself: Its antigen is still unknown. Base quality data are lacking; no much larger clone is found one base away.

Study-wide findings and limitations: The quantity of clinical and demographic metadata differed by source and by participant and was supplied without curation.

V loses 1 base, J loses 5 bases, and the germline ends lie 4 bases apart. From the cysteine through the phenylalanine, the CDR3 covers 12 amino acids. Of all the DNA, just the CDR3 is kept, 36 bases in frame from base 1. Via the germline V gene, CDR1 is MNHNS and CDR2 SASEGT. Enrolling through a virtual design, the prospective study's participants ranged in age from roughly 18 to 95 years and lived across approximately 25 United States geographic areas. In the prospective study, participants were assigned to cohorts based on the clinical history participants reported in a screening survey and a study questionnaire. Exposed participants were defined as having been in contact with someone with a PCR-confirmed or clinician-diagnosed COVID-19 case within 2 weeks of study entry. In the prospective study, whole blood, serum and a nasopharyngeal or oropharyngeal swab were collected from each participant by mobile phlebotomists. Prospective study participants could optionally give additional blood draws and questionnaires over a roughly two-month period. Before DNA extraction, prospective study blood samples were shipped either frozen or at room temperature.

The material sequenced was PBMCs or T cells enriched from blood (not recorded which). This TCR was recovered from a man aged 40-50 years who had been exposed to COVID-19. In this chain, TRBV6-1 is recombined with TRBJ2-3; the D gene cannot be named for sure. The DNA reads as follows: TGTGCCAGCAGTGAAGTTCTAGATACGCAGTATTTT. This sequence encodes CASSEVLDTQYF.